This T cell receptor (beta chain) was captured by sequencing in a study of response to subunit inactivated influenza vaccine. Overall study results and limits: The authors proposed limited new T cell recruitment per seasonal influenza vaccination.

This clonotype was detected only a few times. Its antigen is as yet unknown. The V and J ends lost 5 bases and 9 bases, in that order; junction bases with no gene match: 16. This CDR3 spans 15 amino acids. In germline, CDR1 is SQVTM, CDR2 ANQGSEA. TCRdb re-called the RT-PCR reads through MiXCR, storing one row per CDR3 protein. The table has hundreds of thousands of distinct CDR3 sequences, 20% to 25% seen once; the top ten hold about 9.3%. The sequence was collected from a man between 50 and 70 years old who received an inactivated influenza vaccine. The source was PBMCs from blood, collected approximately 22 months after vaccination. The rearrangement links TRBV29-1 to TRBJ1-2, with 9 bases fitting TRBD1. The CDR3 DNA sequence: TGCAGCGTTCTGTTCCAACCCGGGACAGGGTATAGCTACACCTTC. Translation gives CSVLFQPGTGYSYTF.